These 14 T cell receptor beta chains share one sample of origin, sequenced in a study of OX40 agonist ivuxolimab in advanced cancers. Receptor amplification or capture employed the immunoSEQ multiplex PCR assay. Not all clones reach the TCRdb copy of this immuneACCESS table, which keeps in-frame sequences only. Checked studies attribute under half of the gap to unresolved V genes and leave the rest unexplained. Across this sample there are some 90,000 clones, with roughly 90% seen only once. 0.3% to 0.4% of the sample is in the top ten clones. Sequenced here: CD4+ or CD8+ T cells sorted from blood, sampled in a trial of the OX40 agonist ivuxolimab. These receptors were obtained from an adult with an advanced solid tumor such as melanoma, head and neck, liver or kidney cancer.

J is TRBJ2-1 and V is TRBV5-4; 10 positions match TRBD1. The CDR3 is 14 amino acids. The trim removed 4 bases at V and 10 bases at J, leaving 8 bases unmatched. Germline V gene data show CDR1 as SGHNT and CDR2 as YYREEE (reference sequence). CDR3 residues: CASSTDRGHREQFF. The CDR3 nucleotides are TGTGCCAGCAGCACCGACAGGGGGCACCGCGAGCAGTTCTTC.

This chain uses TRBV11-2 with TRBJ2-1; 10 bases fit TRBD2. Unmatched junction bases numbered 13, after V lost 4 bases and J lost 4 bases. Germline assignment: CDR1 SGHAT and CDR2 FQNNGV. The CDR3 contains 18 residues. CDR3 loop: CASSSSLVAGGRYNEQFF. The CDR3 nucleotides are TGTGCCAGCAGCTCTTCCCTGGTAGCGGGAGGCCGGTACAATGAGCAGTTCTTC.

The CDR3 sequence is CASRGGETQYF. CDR3 in DNA: TGCGCCAGCAGAGGGGGAGAGACCCAGTACTTC. The chain links TRBV5-1 to TRBJ2-5; TRBD1 might be the D (6 bases). The germline V and J ends were trimmed by 5 bases and 4 bases, with 6 bases remaining between them. The CDR3 has 11 residues. Germline assignment: CDR1 SGHRS and CDR2 YFSETQ.

This clone was found once. This chain uses TRBV5-6 with TRBJ1-1; possibly TRBD1 for D (5 bases). This CDR3 contains 14 residues. The V gene lost 2 bases and the J gene lost 0 bases, with 8 bases spanning the gap. Germline V gene sequence: CDR1 SGHDT, CDR2 YYEEEE. CDR3 DNA sequence: TGTGCCAGCAGCTTCGGACATCTGAACACTGAAGCTTTCTTT. This gives the protein CASSFGHLNTEAFF.

This clone showed up just once. The rearrangement uses TRBV18 and TRBJ2-5; the match to TRBD2 covers 8 bases. Germline V gene lookup returns CDR1 KGHSH and CDR2 LQKENI. With V trimmed by 8 bases and J by 5 bases, 13 bases remained unmatched. The CDR3 runs to 15 residues. The CDR3 spells CASAYLGTRGETQYF. In DNA form, the CDR3 reads TGTGCCAGCGCCTACTTGGGGACTAGAGGCGAGACCCAGTACTTC.

In this sample, this clone turned up a few times. The chain couples TRBV14 to TRBJ2-7, with 8 bases lining up with TRBD1. CDR1 is SGHDN and CDR2 is FVKESK in the germline V gene. The CDR3 runs 11 residues. The V segment lost 8 bases and the J segment 3 bases; nucleotides outside the gene matches: 0. CDR3 sequence: CASGTGYEQYF. The CDR3 region has the DNA TGTGCCAGCGGGACAGGCTACGAGCAGTACTTC.

The chain joins TRBV18 to TRBJ2-1, with a possible D match to TRBD1 (7 bases). The ends were cut back, 5 bases at V and 9 bases at J, with 20 bases in the middle. The CDR3 loop spans 15 amino acids. Germline CDR1 KGHSH, CDR2 LQKENI. CDR3 bases: TGTGCCAGCTCATTACGATCCCGCAGGGGGGTTGAGCAGTTCTTC. Translation: CASSLRSRRGVEQFF.

This clone was detected only once. This rearrangement joins TRBV18 to TRBJ1-5; TRBD1 might be the D (6 bases). CDR1 and CDR2 from the germline V gene are KGHSH and LQKENI. V lost 4 bases and J 4 bases, leaving 8 bases between the germline ends. The CDR3 contains 13 residues. CDR3 in DNA: TGTGCCAGCTCACGGACAGAGAATCAGCCCCAGCATTTT. This codes for CASSRTENQPQHF. Full variable domain (missing parts from reference TRBV18 and TRBJ1-5): NAGVMQNPRHLVRRRGQEARLRCSPMKGHSHVYWYRQLPEEGLKFMVYLQKENIIDESGMPKERFSAEFPKEGPSILRIQQVVRGDSAAYFCASSRTENQPQHFGDGTRLSIL.

This chain joins TRBV7-2 and TRBJ1-1; TRBD1 might be the D (6 bases). V was shortened by 5 bases and J by 1 base, with 8 bases between the two germline ends. The CDR3 runs 13 residues. Germline-derived CDR1 and CDR2 are SGHTA and FQGNSA. DNA for the CDR3: TGTGCCAGCAGCACAGGGCCGAACACTGAAGCTTTCTTT. Translating it yields CASSTGPNTEAFF. Full variable domain (outside the CDR3, taken from reference TRBV7-2 and TRBJ1-1): GAGVSQSPSNKVTEKGKDVELRCDPISGHTALYWYRQSLGQGLEFLIYFQGNSAPDKSGLPSDRFSAERTGGSVSTLTIQRTQQEDSAVYLCASSTGPNTEAFFGQGTRLTVV.

This chain links TRBV14 with TRBJ1-6; weak D call: TRBD1 (6 bases). Germline V CDR1 and CDR2: SGHDN, FVKESK. V lost 1 base and J lost 10, with 17 bases in between. This CDR3 comprises 16 residues. The CDR3 spells CASSQGIGQMESPLHF. The CDR3 region has the DNA TGTGCCAGCAGCCAAGGTATAGGACAGATGGAATCACCCCTCCACTTT.

The chain employs TRBV7-3 and TRBJ2-5; tentatively, D is TRBD2 (6 bases). The CDR3 is made up of 15 amino acids. The V end was cut by 5 bases, the J end by 3 bases, with 16 bases between. CDR1 is SGHTA and CDR2 is FQGTGA in the germline V gene. The CDR3 DNA reads TGTGCCAGCAGCCCAGGGTTTGGGGGGAAAGAGACCCAGTACTTC. Protein: CASSPGFGGKETQYF.

The chain has TRBV11-2 and TRBJ2-2; 8 nucleotides match TRBD2. CDR3 size: 14 residues. Germline CDR1 is SGHAT and CDR2 is FQNNGV. V was pared by 2 bases and J by 5 bases, with 1 base of the junction left unmatched. CDR3 sequence reads: CASSLSGSTGELFF. The CDR3, as DNA: TGTGCCAGCAGCTTAAGCGGGAGTACCGGGGAGCTGTTTTTT.

The chain links TRBV10-1 to TRBJ2-5; 12 bases fit TRBD2. The germline gives CDR1 WNHNN, CDR2 SYGVQD (reference sequence). CDR3 size: 17 residues. Unmatched junction bases numbered 5, after V lost 1 base and J lost 2 bases. CDR3 sequence reads: CASSECGTSGLQETQYF. Here the CDR3 DNA reads TGCGCCAGCAGTGAGTGTGGGACTAGCGGGCTACAAGAGACCCAGTACTTC.

This clone was picked up a small number of times. The chain carries TRBV27 and TRBJ2-5, with D possibly being TRBD1 or TRBD2 (7 bases each). From germline, CDR1 is MNHEY and CDR2 SMNVEV (reference sequence). This CDR3 is 18 amino acids long. V was clipped by 5 bases and J by 2 bases, with 24 bases between them. The chain's CDR3 is CASSIRGPRGLHQETQYF. CDR3 DNA: TGTGCCAGCAGTATTAGGGGGCCGAGGGGACTACATCAAGAGACCCAGTACTTC.